This TCR beta chain stems from a study of cytomegalovirus exposure and HLA in healthy donors (dated by TCRdb to the late 2010s). About the study as a whole: A later analysis indicated that the 120 validation repertoires were generated on the platform also employed for the 700 or so repertoires of the first cohort. A separate validation cohort of approximately 120 different subjects was used in addition to the 666-subject first cohort. The aim of the study was to test whether cataloging public T cell receptors could identify signatures of past pathogen exposure. High-throughput TCR immunosequencing, statistical association of individual TCRs with disease status, and machine learning were combined to predict cytomegalovirus infection status.

Separate from the roughly 650-subject first cohort, the validation cohort of 120 subjects was the group to which the donors belonged. Library method: the immunoSEQ multiplex PCR assay. As for the authors' bioinformatics: A statistical classification framework was developed to diagnose cytomegalovirus status using the catalog of TCR beta chain sequences. What TCRdb holds here is the immuneACCESS table cut down to in-frame rearrangements. Part of the clones is not present; checked against another copy, under half of the missing clones reflect an unresolved V gene, and the others are unexplained. That table furnishes V, J and clone size, whereas the DNA furnished D and trimming. The sample includes hundreds of thousands of clones, with roughly 84% observed a single time. The ten top clones hold roughly 2% of the sample. Overall study outcomes, separate from this receptor: A later analysis found that TCRs clustered in the first cohort also tended to co-occur in the 95 to 150 validation repertoires, with approximately 95% of cluster scores above 0. A few of the identified cytomegalovirus-associated TCR beta chains were confirmed in vitro to be specific for cytomegalovirus antigens. A later analysis lacked HLA typing for the validation cohort, so it scored co-occurrence in that cohort across all 110 or so repertoires. Most TCR sequences were seen in very few donors, while some public TCRs were found in many individuals. It was suggested by the authors that the approach could potentially be generalized to other disease states and immunological phenotypes. Cytomegalovirus status was reported to be diagnosed by the classifier with high specificity and sensitivity in both the original and validation cohorts. The study gave a list of 150 to 200 TCR beta chains associated with cytomegalovirus.

This clone occurred once. Its recognized antigen is unknown. One base away there is no much larger clone; base qualities are not given. The source material was PBMCs. The sequence was obtained from a woman aged 18-29 years in good health and CMV-seropositive.

The CDR3 corresponds to CASSRQSGRGDTQYF. The nucleotides read TGTGCCAGCAGCCGACAAAGCGGGAGAGGAGATACGCAGTATTTT. Recombination connected TRBV11-3 to TRBJ2-3; a stretch of 8 junction bases matches TRBD2. V ends up 5 bases short and J 5 bases short, with an unmatched junction base count of 9. Spanning cysteine to phenylalanine, the CDR3 consists of 15 amino acids. Of all the DNA, just the CDR3 is kept, 45 bases in frame from base 1. Per the germline V gene, SGHNT is the CDR1 and YENEEA is the CDR2.